One sample yielded the 18 T cell receptor beta chains listed below, sequenced in a study of blood T cell repertoires in COVID-19. Measured with immunoSEQ multiplex PCR; TCRdb has only the in-frame clones, and not every one. The table has fewer than 250,000 clones, 83% seen once. Sequencing input: PBMCs or T cells enriched from blood (not recorded which). Every receptor here comes from a woman in her forties who had been exposed to COVID-19.

This chain joins TRBV6-1 and TRBJ1-2; no clear D gene. Trimming stripped 2 bases from V and 2 bases from J, with 3 bases between. The CDR3 is 12 residues long. CDR1 is MNHNS, CDR2 SASEGT, per germline. The CDR3 spells CASSEQNYGYTF. The CDR3 nucleotides are TGTGCCAGCAGTGAACAAAACTATGGCTACACCTTC.

This clone was seen a single time. V gene TRBV7-3 combines with J gene TRBJ1-6, with D possibly TRBD1 on 6 matching bases. Germline V gene sequence: CDR1 SGHTA, CDR2 FQGTGA. CDR3 length: 14 residues. V lost 5 bases to trimming and J lost 6 bases, with 11 bases between them. CDR3 sequence: CASSRTVVNSPLHF. The DNA for the CDR3 is TGTGCCAGCAGCCGGACAGTGGTTAATTCACCCCTCCACTTT.

This clone appeared a few times. V is TRBV7-2 and J is TRBJ2-2; possible D gene TRBD2, 5 bases. The ends were cut back, 2 bases at V and 0 bases at J, with 7 bases in the middle. The V gene's germline CDR1 is SGHTA and CDR2 FQGNSA. The CDR3 length is 15 residues. The CDR3 sequence: CASSLWETNTGELFF. CDR3 sequence (DNA): TGTGCCAGCAGCTTATGGGAGACGAACACCGGGGAGCTGTTTTTT. Filled out from reference TRBV7-2 and TRBJ2-2, the complete variable domain reads GAGVSQSPSNKVTEKGKDVELRCDPISGHTALYWYRQSLGQGLEFLIYFQGNSAPDKSGLPSDRFSAERTGGSVSTLTIQRTQQEDSAVYLCASSLWETNTGELFFGEGSRLTVL.

This chain links TRBV3-1 (or the pseudogene TRBV3-2) with TRBJ2-2; D unclear. The CDR3 has 12 residues. The germline gives CDR1 LGHDT, CDR2 YNNKEL (reference sequence). Trimming stripped 4 bases from V and 8 bases from J, with 8 bases between. The CDR3 DNA sequence: TGTGCCAGCAGCCGCACATGGGGGGAGCTGTTTTTT. This translates into CASSRTWGELFF.

In its sample, this clone was seen once. The rearrangement uses TRBV9 and TRBJ1-6; no definite D call. The CDR3 sequence is 13 residues long. CDR1 and CDR2 from the germline V gene are SGDLS and YYNGEE. V lost 0 bases and J lost 11, with 9 bases in between. CDR3 residues: CASSVAPPAPLHF. As DNA, the CDR3 is TGTGCCAGCAGCGTAGCCCCTCCAGCACCCCTCCACTTT.

The genes are TRBV7-2 and TRBJ1-5; the D gene is possibly TRBD1 (6 bases). Germline assignment: CDR1 SGHTA and CDR2 FQGNSA. The CDR3 extends over 15 amino acids. With 2 bases removed from V and 4 bases from J, the gap between germline ends came to 12 bases. CDR3 sequence reads: CASSLQGTENQPQHF. Written as DNA, the CDR3 is TGTGCCAGCAGCTTACAGGGGACGGAAAATCAGCCCCAGCATTTT.

The CDR3 coding sequence is TGTGCCAGCAGCTCGACAAGGGGGCCGAACACTGAAGCTTTCTTT. It yields the protein CASSSTRGPNTEAFF. V usage is TRBV28 and J usage is TRBJ1-1, with 7 bases fitting TRBD1. CDR3 length equals 15 residues. After removal of 6 bases from V and 1 base from J, the junction contained 8 bases not matched to a gene. The germline V gene encodes CDR1 MDHEN and CDR2 SYDVKM.

The rearrangement joins TRBV6-5 to TRBJ1-2, with D perhaps TRBD1 (6 bases). Trimming took 1 base from V and 6 from J, leaving 15 bases between them. This CDR3 is 15 amino acids long. Germline CDR1 is MNHEY and CDR2 is SVGAGI. CDR3 sequence (DNA): TGTGCCAGCAGTTACTTGGGCGCAGGGGAAGATGGCTACACCTTC. This sequence encodes CASSYLGAGEDGYTF.

The chain has TRBV3-1 (or the pseudogene TRBV3-2) and TRBJ1-2, with D possibly TRBD1 on 6 matching bases. Trimming removed 0 bases at V and 3 bases at J, with 11 bases between. The CDR3 totals 15 residues. In germline, CDR1 is LGHDT, CDR2 YNNKEL (reference sequence). The CDR3 nucleotides are TGTGCCAGCAGCCAAGAAAGGCGGGGGCACTATGGCTACACCTTC. Translation: CASSQERRGHYGYTF.

The chain recombines TRBV5-1 with TRBJ2-1, with 13 bases aligning to TRBD2. The CDR3 runs 15 residues. Losses at the gene ends were 4 bases for V and 6 bases for J; bases not matched to a gene: 4. Germline CDR1 and CDR2: SGHRS and YFSETQ. The CDR3 spells CASSPGLAGANEQFF. The CDR3 region has the DNA TGCGCCAGCAGCCCTGGACTAGCGGGGGCCAATGAGCAGTTCTTC.

The chain has TRBV30 and TRBJ2-1; unclear D gene. V lost 1 base and J 7 bases, leaving 5 bases between the germline ends. Germline assignment: CDR1 GTSNPN and CDR2 SVGIG (reference sequence). This CDR3 comprises 11 residues. The chain's CDR3 is CAWSDENEQFF. CDR3 nucleotides: TGTGCCTGGAGTGATGAGAATGAGCAGTTCTTC.

The genes are TRBV7-2 and TRBJ2-1; 11 bases map to TRBD2. The V gene's germline CDR1 is SGHTA and CDR2 FQGNSA. With 1 base clipped from V and 15 bases from J, the junction kept 8 bases outside the gene matches. The CDR3 extends over 14 amino acids. The CDR3 here is CASSLDSGGARAFF. The CDR3 coding sequence is TGTGCCAGCAGCTTAGATAGCGGGGGGGCCCGGGCGTTCTTC.

The chain employs TRBV18 and TRBJ2-7; 8 nucleotides agree with TRBD2. Losses at the gene ends were 4 bases for V and 1 base for J; bases not matched to a gene: 6. Germline CDR1 is KGHSH and CDR2 is LQKENI. The CDR3 runs to 15 residues. CDR3 bases: TGTGCCAGCTCACAACCGGGGGGGTTTTCCTACGAGCAGTACTTC. Translating it yields CASSQPGGFSYEQYF. Drawing the rest from reference TRBV18 and TRBJ2-7, the complete variable domain is NAGVMQNPRHLVRRRGQEARLRCSPMKGHSHVYWYRQLPEEGLKFMVYLQKENIIDESGMPKERFSAEFPKEGPSILRIQQVVRGDSAAYFCASSQPGGFSYEQYFGPGTRLTVT.

This sequence joins TRBV4-2 and TRBJ1-2; TRBD1 matches at 9 bases. This CDR3 spans 17 amino acids. The V gene end was trimmed by 4 bases and the J gene end by 1 base; junction bases not matched to a gene: 10. In germline, CDR1 is LGHNA, CDR2 YNFKEQ. The CDR3 sequence is CASSLRTGDLLNYGYTF. The CDR3 nucleotides are TGTGCCAGCAGCCTTCGGACAGGGGACTTACTTAACTATGGCTACACCTTC.

This sequence joins TRBV11-2 and TRBJ1-2, with D perhaps TRBD1 (6 bases). CDR1 and CDR2 from the germline V gene are SGHAT and FQNNGV. The V gene lost 5 bases and the J gene lost 3 bases, with 16 bases spanning the gap. The CDR3 contains 15 residues. CDR3 sequence reads: CASSGPASGDYGYTF. CDR3 sequence (DNA): TGTGCCAGCAGCGGGCCAGCCTCAGGGGACTATGGCTACACCTTC.

This rearrangement joins TRBV15 to TRBJ1-4; possible D gene TRBD1, 6 bases. The V gene's germline CDR1 is LNHNV and CDR2 YYDKDF (reference sequence). Trimming took 3 bases from V and 5 from J, leaving 19 bases between them. The CDR3 has 17 amino acids. The DNA of the CDR3 is TGTGCCACCAGCAGTCGACGGGGGGCGGTACACAATGAAAAACTGTTTTTT. Translation gives CATSSRRGAVHNEKLFF.

The V gene is TRBV19, the J gene TRBJ1-3, with no clear D. This CDR3 spans 16 amino acids. Germline loops: CDR1 LNHDA, CDR2 SQIVND (reference sequence). The V end lost 4 bases, the J end lost 2 bases, and 15 bases lay between the germline ends. The CDR3 reads CASSTVLDGTGNTIYF. The CDR3 coding sequence is TGTGCCAGTAGTACGGTTCTTGACGGGACTGGAAACACCATATATTTT.

The CDR3 DNA reads as TGCGCCAGCAGCCACCCCGCGACAGGGGGCTACCTAGGTGTATCTGGAAACACCATATATTTT. It codes for CASSHPATGGYLGVSGNTIYF. The J gene is TRBJ1-3, the V gene TRBV5-1, with 10 bases aligning to TRBD1. From germline, CDR1 is SGHRS and CDR2 YFSETQ. The CDR3 contains 21 residues. The V gene end was trimmed by 4 bases and the J gene end by 1 base; junction bases not matched to a gene: 20.